This TCR beta chain was profiled in a study of T cell repertoires in cytomegalovirus infection (dated by TCRdb to between 2019 and 2020). About the investigation overall: Because public TCR beta signatures pointed to carriage of CMV infection together with the matching HLA type, the HLA type of each donor mattered for the analysis. Results the study describes overall, beyond this receptor: The ex vivo response was dominated by HLA-C-restricted CMV-specific TCR beta clonotypes, and the single most frequent clonotype in two of eight donors was supplied by these HLA-C-restricted clonotypes. In both this cohort and an independent roughly 330-donor cohort, the cumulative frequency of public TCR beta family members distinguished carriers of CMV infection plus the relevant HLA type.

The CDR3 measures 13 amino acids from cysteine to phenylalanine. Only CDR3 DNA is held: 39 bases, read in frame from base 1. Trimming removed 7 bases from V and 1 base from J, leaving 11 bases between the germline ends. For CDR1 and CDR2, the germline V gene lists SNHLY and FYNNEI. Data came from an Illumina HiSeq 1500. TCRdb reprocessing: public reads trimmed at Q25 with fastp, clones called with MiXCR, in-frame beta chains kept. Rows with one shared CDR3 protein collapse into an entry with the most common genes and DNA. The table for this sample lists some 400,000 distinct CDR3 sequences; approximately 18% of them were counted only once. Clones ranked in the top ten supply 8.5% to 10% of the sample. This clonotype turned up a few times. The target of this receptor is not known. The sample holds no much larger clone one base away, and base qualities are not on file.

The specimen was PBMCs. The TCR originated in a human donor in good health (CMV status not recorded). Some clones in this sample may be carry-over from other donors' samples. The V gene is TRBV2 and the J gene is TRBJ2-7; 6 matching bases give a weak D call of TRBD1. The DNA reads as follows: TGTGCCAGCATAGGACAGTTATCCTACGAGCAGTACTTC. Translation gives CASIGQLSYEQYF. The entire variable domain, with the stretches around the CDR3 drawn from the reference TRBV2 and TRBJ2-7 proteins, is EPEVTQTPSHQVTQMGQEVILRCVPISNHLYFYWYRQILGQKVEFLVSFYNNEISEKSEIFDDQFSVERPDGSNFTLKIRSTKLEDSAMYFCASIGQLSYEQYFGPGTRLTVT.